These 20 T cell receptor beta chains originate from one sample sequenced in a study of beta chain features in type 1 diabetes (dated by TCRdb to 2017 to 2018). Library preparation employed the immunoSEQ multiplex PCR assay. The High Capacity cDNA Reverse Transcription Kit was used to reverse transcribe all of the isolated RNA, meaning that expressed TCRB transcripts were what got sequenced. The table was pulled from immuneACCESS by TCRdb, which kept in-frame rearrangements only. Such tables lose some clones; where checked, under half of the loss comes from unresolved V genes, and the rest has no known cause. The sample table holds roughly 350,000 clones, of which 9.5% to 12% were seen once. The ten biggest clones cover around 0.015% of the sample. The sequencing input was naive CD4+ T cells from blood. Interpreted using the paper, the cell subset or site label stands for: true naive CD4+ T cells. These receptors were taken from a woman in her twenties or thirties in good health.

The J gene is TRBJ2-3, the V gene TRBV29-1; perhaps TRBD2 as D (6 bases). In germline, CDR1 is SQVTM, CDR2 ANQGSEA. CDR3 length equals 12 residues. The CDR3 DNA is TGCACGATAGCGGAAACCACAGATACGCAGTATTTT. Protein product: CTIAETTDTQYF.

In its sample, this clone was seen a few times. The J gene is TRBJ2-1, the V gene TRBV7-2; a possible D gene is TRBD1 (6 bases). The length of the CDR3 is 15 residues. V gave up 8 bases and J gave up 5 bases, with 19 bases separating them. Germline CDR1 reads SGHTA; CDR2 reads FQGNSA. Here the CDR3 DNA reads TGTGCCAGCGCCCCCAGGGGTAGCGTCCACAATGAGCAGTTCTTC. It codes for CASAPRGSVHNEQFF.

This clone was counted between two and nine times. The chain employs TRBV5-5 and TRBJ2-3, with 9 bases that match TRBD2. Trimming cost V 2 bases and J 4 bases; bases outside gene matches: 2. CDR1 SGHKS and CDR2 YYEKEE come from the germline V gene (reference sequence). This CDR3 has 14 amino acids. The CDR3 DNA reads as TGTGCCAGCAGCTTCCGGACTAGCGCAGATACGCAGTATTTT. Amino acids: CASSFRTSADTQYF.

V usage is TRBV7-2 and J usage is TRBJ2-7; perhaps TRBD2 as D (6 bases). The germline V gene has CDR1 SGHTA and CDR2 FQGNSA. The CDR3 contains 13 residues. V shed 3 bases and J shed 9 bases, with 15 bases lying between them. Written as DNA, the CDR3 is TGTGCCAGCAGCTTCGGGGTGGAGGGAAGGCAGTACTTC. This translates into CASSFGVEGRQYF.

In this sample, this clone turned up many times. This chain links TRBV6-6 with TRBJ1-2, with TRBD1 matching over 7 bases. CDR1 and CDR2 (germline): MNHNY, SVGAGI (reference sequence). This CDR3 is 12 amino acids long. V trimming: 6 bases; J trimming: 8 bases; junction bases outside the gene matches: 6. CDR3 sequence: CASRATGAGYTF. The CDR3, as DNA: TGTGCCAGCAGGGCTACAGGGGCGGGCTACACCTTC.

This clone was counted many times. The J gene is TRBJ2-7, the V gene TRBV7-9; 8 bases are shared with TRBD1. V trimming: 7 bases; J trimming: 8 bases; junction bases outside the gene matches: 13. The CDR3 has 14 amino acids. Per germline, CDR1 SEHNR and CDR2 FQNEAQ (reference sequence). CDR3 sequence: CASIPQAGTGKQYF. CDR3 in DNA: TGTGCCAGCATCCCTCAAGCAGGGACAGGCAAGCAGTACTTC.

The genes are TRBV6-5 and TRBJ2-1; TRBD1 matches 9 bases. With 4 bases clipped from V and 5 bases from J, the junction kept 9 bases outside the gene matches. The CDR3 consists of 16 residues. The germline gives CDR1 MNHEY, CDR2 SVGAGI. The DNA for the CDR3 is TGTGCCAGCAGTTTCCGGGGACAGGGAAATCACAATGAGCAGTTCTTC. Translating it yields CASSFRGQGNHNEQFF.

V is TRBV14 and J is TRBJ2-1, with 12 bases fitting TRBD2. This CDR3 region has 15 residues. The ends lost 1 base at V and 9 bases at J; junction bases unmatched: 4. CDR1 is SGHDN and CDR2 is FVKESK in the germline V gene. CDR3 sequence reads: CASSQGLAGGGEQFF. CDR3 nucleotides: TGTGCCAGCAGCCAAGGCCTAGCGGGAGGGGGTGAGCAGTTCTTC.

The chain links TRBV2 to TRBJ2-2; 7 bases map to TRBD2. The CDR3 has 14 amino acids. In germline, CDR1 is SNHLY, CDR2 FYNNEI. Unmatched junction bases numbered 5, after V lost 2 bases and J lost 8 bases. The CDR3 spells CASSEQGGAGELFF. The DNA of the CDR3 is TGTGCCAGCAGTGAACAGGGAGGGGCAGGGGAGCTGTTTTTT.

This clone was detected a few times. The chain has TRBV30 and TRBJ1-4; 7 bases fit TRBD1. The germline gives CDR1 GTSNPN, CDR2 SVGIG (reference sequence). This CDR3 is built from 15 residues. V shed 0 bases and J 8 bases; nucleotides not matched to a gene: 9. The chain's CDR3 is CAWSVYGTATEKLFF. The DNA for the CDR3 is TGTGCCTGGAGTGTTTATGGGACAGCGACGGAAAAACTGTTTTTT.

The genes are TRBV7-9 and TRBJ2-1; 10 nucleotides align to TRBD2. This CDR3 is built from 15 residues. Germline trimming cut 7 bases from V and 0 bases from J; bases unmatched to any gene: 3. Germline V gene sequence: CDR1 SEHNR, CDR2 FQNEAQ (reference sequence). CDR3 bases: TGTGCCAGCATCCCTAGCGGGAGCTCCTACAATGAGCAGTTCTTC. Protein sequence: CASIPSGSSYNEQFF.

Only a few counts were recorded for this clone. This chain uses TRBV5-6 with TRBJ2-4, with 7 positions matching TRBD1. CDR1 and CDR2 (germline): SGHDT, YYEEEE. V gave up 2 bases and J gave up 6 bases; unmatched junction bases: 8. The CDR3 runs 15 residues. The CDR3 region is CASSFDRAGGNIQYF. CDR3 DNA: TGTGCCAGCAGCTTCGACAGGGCAGGAGGAAACATTCAGTACTTC.

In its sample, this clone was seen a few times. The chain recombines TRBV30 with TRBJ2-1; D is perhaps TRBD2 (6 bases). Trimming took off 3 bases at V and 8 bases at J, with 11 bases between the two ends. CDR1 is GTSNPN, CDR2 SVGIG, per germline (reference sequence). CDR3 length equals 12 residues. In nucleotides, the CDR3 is TGTGCCTGGAGCCGCCGACTAGATGAGCAGTTCTTC. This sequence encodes CAWSRRLDEQFF.

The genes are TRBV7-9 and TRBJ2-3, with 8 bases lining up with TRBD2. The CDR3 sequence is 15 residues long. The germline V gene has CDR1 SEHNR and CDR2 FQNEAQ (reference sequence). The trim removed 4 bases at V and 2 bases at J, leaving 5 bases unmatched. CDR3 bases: TGTGCCAGCAGCTCCGGACTAGCTAACACAGATACGCAGTATTTT. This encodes CASSSGLANTDTQYF.

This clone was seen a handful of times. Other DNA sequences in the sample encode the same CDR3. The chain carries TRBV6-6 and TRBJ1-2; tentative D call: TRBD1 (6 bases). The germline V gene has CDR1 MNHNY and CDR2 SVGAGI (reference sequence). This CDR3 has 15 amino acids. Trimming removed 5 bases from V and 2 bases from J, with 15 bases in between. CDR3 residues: CASSPRTGSNYGYTF. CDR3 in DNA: TGTGCCAGCAGTCCTAGAACAGGGTCGAACTATGGCTACACCTTC.

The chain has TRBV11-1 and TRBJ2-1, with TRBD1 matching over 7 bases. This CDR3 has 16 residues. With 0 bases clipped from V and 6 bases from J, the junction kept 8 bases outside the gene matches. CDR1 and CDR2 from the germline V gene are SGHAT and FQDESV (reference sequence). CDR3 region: CASSLASDRRRNEQFF. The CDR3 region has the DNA TGTGCCAGCAGCTTAGCTTCGGACAGGCGTCGCAATGAGCAGTTCTTC.

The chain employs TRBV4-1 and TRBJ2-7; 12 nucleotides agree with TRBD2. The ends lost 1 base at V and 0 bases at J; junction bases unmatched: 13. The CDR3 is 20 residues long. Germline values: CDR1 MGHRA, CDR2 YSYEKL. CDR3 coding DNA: TGCGCCAGCAGCCAAGGTACAGGTCTAGCGGGAGGGCTATCCTCCTACGAGCAGTACTTC. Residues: CASSQGTGLAGGLSSYEQYF.

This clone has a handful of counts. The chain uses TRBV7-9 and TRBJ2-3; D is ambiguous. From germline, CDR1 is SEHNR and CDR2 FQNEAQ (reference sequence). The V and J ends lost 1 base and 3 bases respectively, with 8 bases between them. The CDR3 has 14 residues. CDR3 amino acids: CASSLVGRTDTQYF. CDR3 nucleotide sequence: TGTGCCAGCAGCTTAGTGGGCAGGACAGATACGCAGTATTTT.

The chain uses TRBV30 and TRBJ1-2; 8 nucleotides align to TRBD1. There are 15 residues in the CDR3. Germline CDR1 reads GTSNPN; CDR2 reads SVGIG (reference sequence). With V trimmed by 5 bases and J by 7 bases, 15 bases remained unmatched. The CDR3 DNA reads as TGTGCCTGGGGGGGAACTGGACAGGGAAGCGGTGGCTACACCTTC. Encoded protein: CAWGGTGQGSGGYTF.

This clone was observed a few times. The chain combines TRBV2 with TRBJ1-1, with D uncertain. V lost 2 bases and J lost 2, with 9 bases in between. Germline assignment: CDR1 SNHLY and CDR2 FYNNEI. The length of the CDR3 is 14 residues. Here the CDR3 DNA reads TGTGCCAGCAGTGAAACGGGAATCAACACTGAAGCTTTCTTT. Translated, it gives CASSETGINTEAFF.